This note documents a single T cell receptor beta chain sequence. The antigen is unknown. Germline V lookup: CDR1 KGHSH, CDR2 LQKENI. Trimming took 3 bases from V and 3 from J, leaving 6 bases between them. This CDR3 contains 12 residues. Profiled with immunoSEQ multiplex PCR; TCRdb holds only in-frame clones, not every one. The profile covers 38,000 or so clones, with just under 95% appearing a single time and 2.5% to 4% taken by the ten largest. This sample stems from a study of cytomegalovirus exposure and HLA in healthy donors. Study context: The same platform was used for the roughly 120 validation repertoires as for the 666 first-cohort repertoires, as reported in a later analysis. Study-wide results and caveats: High sensitivity and specificity were reportedly achieved when the classifier diagnosed cytomegalovirus status. Among TCR beta chains, those listed as cytomegalovirus-associated numbered more than 150. Most TCR sequences were uncommon, yet certain public TCRs appeared in many donors.

The clonotype originates from a man aged 18 to 30 in good health and CMV-seronegative. Sequencing used PBMCs. V is TRBV18 and J is TRBJ2-7; D uncertain. The CDR3 protein is CASSPTVYEQYF. In DNA, the CDR3 is TGTGCCAGCTCACCTACTGTCTACGAGCAGTACTTC.